These 22 T cell receptor beta chains share one sample of origin, sequenced in a study of blood T cells in healthy people across ages (dated by TCRdb to between 2014 and 2017). The library was obtained by 5' RACE. These reads were obtained on an Illumina HiSeq 2500. A second PCR of about 6 to 11 cycles was performed with a sample-barcoded 5' primer and a J-beta primer mix. TCRdb reprocessing: public reads trimmed at Q25 with fastp, clones called with MiXCR, in-frame beta chains kept. Every CDR3 protein is listed once, alongside the most common genes and DNA of its rows. This sample has 750,000 to 850,000 distinct CDR3 sequences in its table, and roughly 25% of those were observed once. 3% to 4% of the sample rests with the top ten. This sample was also put to use in a study of T cells of mothers and their children.

Sequenced input: blood. The receptor source for this set is a boy aged 5-17 years in good health.

The chain has TRBV6-5 and TRBJ2-7; D remains unclear. The V gene's germline CDR1 is MNHEY and CDR2 SVGAGI. This CDR3 is 14 amino acids long. V was cut by 2 bases and J by 7 bases, with 15 bases left in between. Here the CDR3 reads CASSYEPDGIEQYF. In DNA, the CDR3 is TGTGCCAGCAGTTACGAACCAGACGGCATTGAGCAGTACTTC.

V usage is TRBV29-1 and J usage is TRBJ1-4, with D perhaps matching TRBD1 (5 bases). Germline values: CDR1 SQVTM, CDR2 ANQGSEA. CDR3 length: 13 residues. With 5 bases removed from V and 8 bases from J, the gap between germline ends came to 15 bases. The CDR3 protein is CSVQWTRGEKLFF. The CDR3 DNA reads as TGCAGCGTTCAGTGGACAAGGGGAGAAAAACTGTTTTTT.

This clonotype was picked up a small number of times. The junction and the germline gene differ at one end; a read error may be behind it. DNA of the CDR3: TGTGCCCGCAGTACCGGGACCATTGCAACAGATACGCAGTATTTT. Translating gives CARSTGTIATDTQYF. This chain links TRBV6-2 or TRBV6-3 with TRBJ2-3; D may match TRBD1 or TRBD2 (5 bases each). The CDR3 has 15 amino acids. Germline CDR1 reads MNHEY; CDR2 reads SVGEGT.

This clonotype has only a few counts. The V gene is TRBV7-2, the J gene TRBJ2-7, with a possible D match to TRBD2 (6 bases). Germline V CDR1 and CDR2: SGHTA, FQGNSA. The CDR3 is 13 residues long. V was shortened by 5 bases and J by 7 bases, with 15 bases between the two germline ends. DNA for the CDR3: TGTGCCAGCAGCCCCACCTGGGCGGGAGAGCAGTACTTC. Translated, it gives CASSPTWAGEQYF.

There are a few counts of this clonotype. The rearrangement joins TRBV20-1 to TRBJ2-5, with TRBD1 as a possible D gene (6 bases). The J call may be in error: the DNA end matches TRBJ2-1 better. The CDR3 runs 11 residues. CDR1 is DFQATT and CDR2 is SNEGSKA in the germline V gene (reference sequence). CDR3 nucleotide sequence: TGCAGTGCGCTTGACAGGTATGAGCAGTTCTTC. It is translated as CSALDRYEQFF.

The sample holds a few counts of this clonotype. V and J are TRBV20-1 and TRBJ2-1; D is perhaps TRBD1 or TRBD2 (6 bases each). Germline V gene lookup returns CDR1 DFQATT and CDR2 SNEGSKA (reference sequence). There are 14 residues in the CDR3. V lost 3 bases to trimming and J lost 6 bases, with 15 bases between them. The CDR3 region is CSASRPKGGNEQFF. CDR3 DNA: TGCAGTGCTAGTCGCCCCAAGGGGGGCAATGAGCAGTTCTTC.

J is TRBJ2-4 and V is TRBV12-3 or TRBV12-4, with D perhaps TRBD2 (6 bases). The CDR3 spans 15 residues. Trimming took off 3 bases at V and 6 bases at J, with 15 bases between the two ends. CDR3 nucleotides: TGTGCCAGCAGTTTGGAGGGAGCGATCCCAAACATTCAGTACTTC. Translation: CASSLEGAIPNIQYF.

The rearrangement uses TRBV30 and TRBJ2-7; D uncertain. V was pared by 5 bases and J by 4 bases, with 12 bases between. Germline assignment: CDR1 GTSNPN and CDR2 SVGIG (reference sequence). The CDR3 consists of 12 residues. The CDR3 DNA is TGTGCCTGGGATCGTGGGTTGTACGAGCAGTACTTC. This sequence encodes CAWDRGLYEQYF.

The sample holds a few counts of this clonotype. The rearrangement joins TRBV5-1 to TRBJ2-1; perhaps TRBD2 as D (6 bases). The CDR3 is 15 residues long. V lost 4 bases, J lost 8 bases, and 19 bases lay in between. Germline V gene lookup returns CDR1 SGHRS and CDR2 YFSETQ. CDR3 bases: TGCGCCAGCAGCCCGGGGGATTATGCGGTCGATGAGCAGTTCTTC. Its protein is CASSPGDYAVDEQFF.

The rearrangement uses TRBV20-1 and TRBJ1-6, with D uncertain. Germline CDR1 reads DFQATT; CDR2 reads SNEGSKA (reference sequence). V was shortened by 0 bases and J by 10 bases, with 10 bases between the two germline ends. The CDR3 runs to 13 residues. The CDR3 sequence: CSARDVGFSPLHF. The CDR3 coding sequence is TGCAGTGCTAGAGATGTCGGGTTCTCACCCCTCCACTTT.

This chain links TRBV6-5 with TRBJ2-1; 8 bases are shared with TRBD2. Germline CDR1 is MNHEY and CDR2 is SVGAGI. Germline trimming cut 10 bases from V and 6 bases from J; bases unmatched to any gene: 2. The CDR3 contains 11 residues. DNA for the CDR3: TGTGCCACCGGGAGGGGCAATGAGCAGTTCTTC. This codes for CATGRGNEQFF.

This clonotype was picked up a small number of times. The chain is built from TRBV15 and TRBJ2-1, with 7 bases identical to TRBD2. Losses at the gene ends were 3 bases for V and 3 bases for J; bases not matched to a gene: 5. Germline CDR1 is LNHNV and CDR2 is YYDKDF (reference sequence). The CDR3 runs to 15 residues. In DNA, the CDR3 is TGTGCCACCAGCAGTAGCCCTAGCGGCTACAATGAGCAGTTCTTC. This sequence encodes CATSSSPSGYNEQFF.

The chain combines TRBV20-1 with TRBJ1-1, with 7 bases aligning to TRBD1. This CDR3 comprises 13 residues. Germline CDR1 is DFQATT and CDR2 is SNEGSKA (reference sequence). With V trimmed by 6 bases and J by 0 bases, 4 bases remained unmatched. Written as DNA, the CDR3 is TGCAGTGCCCAAACAGGGGTGAACACTGAAGCTTTCTTT. Protein: CSAQTGVNTEAFF.

J is TRBJ2-5 and V is TRBV29-1, with D perhaps assigned TRBD1 or TRBD2 (7 bases each). Germline lookup yields CDR1 SQVTM and CDR2 ANQGSEA. This CDR3 is 14 amino acids long. The germline V and J ends were trimmed by 3 bases and 9 bases, with 20 bases remaining between them. The CDR3 coding sequence is TGCAGCGTTGATCGGAGGGACAGACGGGAGGCCCAGTACTTC. It is translated as CSVDRRDRREAQYF.

The V and J genes are TRBV7-8 and TRBJ2-1, with D perhaps TRBD2 (6 bases). The germline V gene has CDR1 SGHVS and CDR2 FQNEAQ. This CDR3 spans 14 amino acids. Between the trimmed V and J ends, which lost 9 bases and 9 bases, there was a span of 21 bases. The CDR3 sequence: CASTRLAFLSEQFF. The DNA of the CDR3 is TGTGCCAGTACGAGGCTAGCGTTTCTCTCTGAGCAGTTCTTC.

This clonotype has just a few counts. This chain connects TRBV2 to TRBJ2-6, with 12 bases fitting TRBD1. Trimming cost V 3 bases and J 3 bases; bases outside gene matches: 3. The germline V gene has CDR1 SNHLY and CDR2 FYNNEI. The CDR3 spans 17 residues. The CDR3 reads CASSEGQGARGANVLTF. CDR3 bases: TGTGCCAGCAGTGAGGGACAGGGGGCGCGTGGGGCCAACGTCCTGACTTTC.

The V gene is TRBV20-1, the J gene TRBJ2-7; D call uncertain. Germline lookup yields CDR1 DFQATT and CDR2 SNEGSKA (reference sequence). V was clipped by 8 bases and J by 4 bases, with 9 bases between them. CDR3 length: 10 residues. The CDR3 coding sequence is TGCAGTCCCAGAGTTTACGAGCAGTACTTC. This translates into CSPRVYEQYF.

In DNA, the CDR3 is TGTGCCAGCTCACCTGACGAGCAGTACTTC. Protein: CASSPDEQYF. The chain carries TRBV18 and TRBJ2-7; D ambiguous. Trimming left V 3 bases short and J 5 bases short, with 2 bases between. The V gene's germline CDR1 is KGHSH and CDR2 LQKENI. CDR3 length equals 10 residues.

The chain is built from TRBV7-2 and TRBJ2-5, with D perhaps assigned TRBD1 or TRBD2 (5 bases each). The CDR3 covers 14 residues. Germline V lookup: CDR1 SGHTA, CDR2 FQGNSA. Deletions cut 5 bases from V and 3 bases from J, with 13 bases between. In DNA, the CDR3 is TGTGCCAGCAGCCGGGACCCTACGGAAGAGACCCAGTACTTC. Amino acid sequence: CASSRDPTEETQYF. The variable domain in full, with the rest retrieved from reference TRBV7-2 and TRBJ2-5, is GAGVSQSPSNKVTEKGKDVELRCDPISGHTALYWYRQSLGQGLEFLIYFQGNSAPDKSGLPSDRFSAERTGGSVSTLTIQRTQQEDSAVYLCASSRDPTEETQYFGPGTRLLVL.

The chain has TRBV20-1 and TRBJ2-5, with D maybe TRBD2 (6 bases). The germline gives CDR1 DFQATT, CDR2 SNEGSKA (reference sequence). The CDR3 consists of 15 residues. The V end was cut by 1 base, the J end by 7 bases, with 19 bases between. The CDR3 DNA reads TGCAGTGCTAGAGGGCTTTGGGCTAGCGTCAGGACCCAGTACTTC. Its protein product is CSARGLWASVRTQYF.

This clonotype was counted a few times. The chain has TRBV18 and TRBJ2-5; D may be TRBD2 (5 bases). Trimming took off 3 bases at V and 4 bases at J, with 12 bases between the two ends. The CDR3 has 14 amino acids. Germline CDR1 reads KGHSH; CDR2 reads LQKENI. The CDR3 bases are TGTGCCAGCTCACCCGCCCGGGGTGCAGAGACCCAGTACTTC. Its protein is CASSPARGAETQYF.

The CDR3 here is CSARDLASGGAFTDTQYF. DNA of the CDR3: TGCAGTGCTAGAGATTTAGCTAGCGGGGGGGCTTTCACAGATACGCAGTATTTT. The chain has TRBV20-1 and TRBJ2-3, with 12 bases matching TRBD2. The germline CDR1 and CDR2 sequences are DFQATT and SNEGSKA (reference sequence). V shed 0 bases and J 2 bases; nucleotides not matched to a gene: 9. The CDR3 is 18 residues long.